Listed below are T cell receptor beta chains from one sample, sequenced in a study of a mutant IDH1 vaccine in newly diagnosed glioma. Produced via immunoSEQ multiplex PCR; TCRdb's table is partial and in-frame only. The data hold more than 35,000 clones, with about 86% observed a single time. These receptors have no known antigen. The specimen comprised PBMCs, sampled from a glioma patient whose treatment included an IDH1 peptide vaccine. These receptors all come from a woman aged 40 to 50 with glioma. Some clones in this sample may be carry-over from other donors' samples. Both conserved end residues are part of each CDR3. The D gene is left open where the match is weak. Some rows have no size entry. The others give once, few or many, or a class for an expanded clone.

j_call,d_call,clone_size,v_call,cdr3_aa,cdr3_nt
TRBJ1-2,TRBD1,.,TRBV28,CASSMGGGGVYGYTF,TGTGCCAGCAGTATGGGAGGAGGGGGCGTTTATGGCTACACCTTC
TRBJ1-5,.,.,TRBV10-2,CASSVSLSNQPQHF,TGCGCCAGCAGTGTCAGCTTGAGCAATCAGCCCCAGCATTTT
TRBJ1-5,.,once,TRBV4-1,CASSQPGQPQHF,TGCGCCAGCAGCCAACCGGGACAGCCCCAGCATTTT
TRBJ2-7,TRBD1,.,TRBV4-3,CASSQTRGHYEQYF,TGCGCCAGCAGCCAAACCAGGGGGCACTACGAGCAGTACTTC
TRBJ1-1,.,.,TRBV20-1,CSARWNNEAFF,TGCAGTGCTAGGTGGAACAATGAAGCTTTCTTT
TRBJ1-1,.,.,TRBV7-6,CASSLAIDGPGAEAFF,TGTGCCAGCAGCTTAGCGATTGACGGCCCAGGCGCTGAAGCTTTCTTT
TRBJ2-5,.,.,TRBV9,CASSALGGTLKETQYF,TGTGCCAGCAGCGCCTTGGGGGGAACGCTGAAGGAGACCCAGTACTTC
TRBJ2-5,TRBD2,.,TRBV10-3,CAISESRLAGGQETQYF,TGTGCCATCAGTGAGTCGAGACTAGCGGGGGGCCAAGAGACCCAGTACTTC
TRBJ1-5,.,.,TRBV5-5,CASSSGGGSGQPQHF,TGTGCCAGCAGCTCCGGGGGGGGCTCAGGTCAGCCCCAGCATTTT
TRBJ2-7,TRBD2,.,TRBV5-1,CASKGTRLYEQYF,TGCGCCAGCAAGGGGACTAGACTCTACGAGCAGTACTTC
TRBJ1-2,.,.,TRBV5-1,CASSLGTGLLEGYTF,TGCGCCAGCAGCTTGGGAACAGGGTTGTTGGAAGGCTACACCTTC
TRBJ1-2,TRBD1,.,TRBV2,CASSDTRTGLSNYGYTF,TGTGCCAGCAGTGATACGAGGACAGGGTTGTCTAACTATGGCTACACCTTC
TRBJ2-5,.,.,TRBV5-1,CASSLAALPEETQYF,TGCGCCAGCAGCTTGGCGGCACTACCCGAAGAGACCCAGTACTTC
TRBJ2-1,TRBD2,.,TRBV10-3,CAIRERAGDNEQFF,TGTGCCATCAGGGAAAGAGCGGGGGACAATGAGCAGTTCTTC
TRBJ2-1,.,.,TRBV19,CASDWGGAPRNEQFF,TGTGCCAGTGATTGGGGGGGCGCACCACGCAATGAGCAGTTCTTC
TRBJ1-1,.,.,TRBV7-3,CASSLSGLATEAFF,TGTGCCAGCAGCTTATCAGGTCTGGCCACTGAAGCTTTCTTT
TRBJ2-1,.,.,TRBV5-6,CASSLDSGGTYNEQFF,TGTGCCAGCAGCCTTGACTCGGGCGGGACATACAATGAGCAGTTCTTC
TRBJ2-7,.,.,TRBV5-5,CASSLHGGYEQYF,TGTGCCAGCAGCTTGCATGGGGGTTACGAGCAGTACTTC
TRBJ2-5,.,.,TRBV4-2,CASSPGGPQEETQYF,TGTGCCAGCAGCCCCGGGGGGCCACAGGAAGAGACCCAGTACTTC
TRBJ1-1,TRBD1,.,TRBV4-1,CASSQTRQGGMNTEAFF,TGCGCCAGCAGCCAAACCAGACAGGGTGGGATGAACACTGAAGCTTTCTTT
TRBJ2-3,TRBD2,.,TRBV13,CASSPYGTSGPTDTQYF,TGTGCCAGCAGCCCCTACGGGACTAGCGGACCCACAGATACGCAGTATTTT
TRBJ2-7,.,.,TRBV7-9,CASSFYRPPYEQYF,TGTGCCAGCAGCTTCTACAGGCCCCCCTACGAGCAGTACTTC
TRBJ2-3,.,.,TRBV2,CASSPVQGLLDTQYF,TGTGCCAGCAGCCCCGTACAGGGCTTGTTGGATACGCAGTATTTT
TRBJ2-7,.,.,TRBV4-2,CASSGTSYEQYF,TGTGCCAGCAGTGGGACTTCCTACGAGCAGTACTTC
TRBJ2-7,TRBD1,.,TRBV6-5,CASSSGQGADEQYF,TGTGCCAGCAGTTCGGGACAGGGGGCTGATGAGCAGTACTTC
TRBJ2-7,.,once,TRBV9,CASSVGAGIGYEQYF,TGTGCCAGCAGCGTAGGGGCAGGTATTGGCTACGAGCAGTACTTC
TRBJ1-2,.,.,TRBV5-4,CASSLLMSWNGYTF,TGTGCCAGCAGCTTGCTCATGAGTTGGAATGGCTACACCTTC
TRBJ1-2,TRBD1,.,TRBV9,CASSLARQGGLSGYTF,TGTGCCAGCAGCTTAGCACGACAGGGTGGTCTGAGCGGCTACACCTTC
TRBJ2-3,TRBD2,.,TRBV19,CASASGGADTQYF,TGTGCCAGCGCTAGCGGGGGGGCAGATACGCAGTATTTT